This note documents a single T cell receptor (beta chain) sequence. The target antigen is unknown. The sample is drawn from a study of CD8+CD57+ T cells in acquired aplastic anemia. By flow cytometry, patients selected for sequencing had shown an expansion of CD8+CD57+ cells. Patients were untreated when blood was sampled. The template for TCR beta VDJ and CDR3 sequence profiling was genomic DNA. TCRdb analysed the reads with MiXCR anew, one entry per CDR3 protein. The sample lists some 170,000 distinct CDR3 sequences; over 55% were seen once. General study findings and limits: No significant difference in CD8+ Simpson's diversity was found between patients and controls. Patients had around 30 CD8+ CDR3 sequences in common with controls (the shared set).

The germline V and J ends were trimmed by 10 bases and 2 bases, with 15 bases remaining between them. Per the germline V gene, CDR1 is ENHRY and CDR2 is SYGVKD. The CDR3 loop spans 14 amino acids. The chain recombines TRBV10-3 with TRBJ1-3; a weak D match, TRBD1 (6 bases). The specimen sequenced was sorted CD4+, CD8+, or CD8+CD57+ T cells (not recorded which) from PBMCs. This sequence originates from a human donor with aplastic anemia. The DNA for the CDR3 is TGTGCCACCTCCGGGGGGGGCCCTGGAAACACCATATATTTT. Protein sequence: CATSGGGPGNTIYF.